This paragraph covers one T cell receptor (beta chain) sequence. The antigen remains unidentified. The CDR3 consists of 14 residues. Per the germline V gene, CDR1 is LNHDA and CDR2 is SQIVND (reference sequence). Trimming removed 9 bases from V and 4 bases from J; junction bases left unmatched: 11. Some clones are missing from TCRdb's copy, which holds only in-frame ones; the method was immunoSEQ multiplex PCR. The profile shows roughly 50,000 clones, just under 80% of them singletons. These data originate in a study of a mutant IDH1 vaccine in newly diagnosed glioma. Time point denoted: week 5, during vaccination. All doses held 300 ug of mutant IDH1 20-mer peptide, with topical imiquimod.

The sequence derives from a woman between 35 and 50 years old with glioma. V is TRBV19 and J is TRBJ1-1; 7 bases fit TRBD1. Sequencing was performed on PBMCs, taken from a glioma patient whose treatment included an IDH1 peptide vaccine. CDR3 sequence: CASAYLTGPTEAFF. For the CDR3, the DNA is TGTGCCAGCGCCTACCTGACAGGGCCCACTGAAGCTTTCTTT.